The clone carrying this T cell receptor (beta chain) was picked up a small number of times. The antigen is unknown. The CDR3 length is 16 residues. Germline V gene data show CDR1 as KGHDR and CDR2 as SFDVKD. Trimming pared 2 bases from V and 0 bases from J, leaving 10 bases between. One entry per CDR3 protein, called by TCRdb with MiXCR from the reads. This sample has almost 90,000 distinct CDR3 sequences; about 29% occur once, and the top ten carry less than 75%. This sample is part of a study of T cell repertoires in cytomegalovirus infection. Background on the study: HLA-B-restricted CMV epitopes that are well studied, plus recently identified HLA-C-restricted ones, were used by the study. Signatures in public TCR beta sequences pointed to both CMV infection and matching HLA type.

Study-level results: CMV-specific TCR beta clonotypes restricted by HLA-C were the ones dominating the ex vivo response.

The chain is built from TRBV24-1 and TRBJ1-5; no firm D call. The sequencing here drew on CD8+ T cells from cultured PBMCs, taken from culture after CMV antigen stimulation. This sequence originates from a human donor in good health (CMV status not recorded). Some clones in this sample may be carry-over from other donors' samples. The CDR3 here is CATSDSRFSSNQPQHF. The CDR3 DNA sequence: TGTGCCACCAGTGATTCGAGGTTCAGTAGCAATCAGCCCCAGCATTTT.